The sequence of this TCR beta chain was determined in a study of CD8 T cells in ankylosing spondylitis. By quantitative 5'-RACE with molecular barcodes, the TCR beta libraries were made. TCRdb called the 5' RACE reads again in MiXCR, with one record for every CDR3 protein. The sample yields around 250,000 distinct CDR3 sequences, 32% seen once. This clonotype was seen more than once but under ten times. CDR3 length equals 15 residues. V was clipped by 4 bases and J by 0 bases, with 11 bases between them. The germline V gene encodes CDR1 SGHDT and CDR2 YYEEEE. The sequence was collected from a male donor with ankylosing spondylitis or in good health (not recorded which). The V and J genes are TRBV5-6 and TRBJ2-1; D possibly corresponds to TRBD1 (6 bases). What was sequenced was blood, either unsorted or a sorted T cell fraction (not recorded which). CDR3 DNA: TGTGCCAGCAGCGAGGGGGACGGCTCCTACAATGAGCAGTTCTTC. This sequence encodes CASSEGDGSYNEQFF.